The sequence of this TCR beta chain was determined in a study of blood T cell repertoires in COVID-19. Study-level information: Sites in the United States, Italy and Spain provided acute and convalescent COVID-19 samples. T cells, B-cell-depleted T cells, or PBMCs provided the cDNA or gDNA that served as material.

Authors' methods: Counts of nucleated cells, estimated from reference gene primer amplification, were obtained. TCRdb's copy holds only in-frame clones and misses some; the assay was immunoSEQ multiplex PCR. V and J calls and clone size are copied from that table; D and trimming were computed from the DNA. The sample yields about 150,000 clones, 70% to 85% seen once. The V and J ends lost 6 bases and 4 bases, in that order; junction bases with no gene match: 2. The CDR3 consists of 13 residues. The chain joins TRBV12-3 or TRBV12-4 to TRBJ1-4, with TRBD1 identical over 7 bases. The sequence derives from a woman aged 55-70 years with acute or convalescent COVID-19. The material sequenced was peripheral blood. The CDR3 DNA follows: TGTGCCAGCAGGACAGGGATTAATGAAAAACTGTTTTTT. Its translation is CASRTGINEKLFF.